This record looks at one T cell receptor beta chain sequence and its context. Its cognate antigen is unknown. The source of the sample is a study of CD8+ T cells in alopecia areata. In the study overall: The drug, tofacitinib, lasted 6 to 18 months, followed by 6 months off drug. Severity in treated patients was scored by percentage of scalp area affected. Findings of the study overall: Especially in alopecia totalis/universalis, lesional scalp showed greater clonality than normal scalp did. With patients, TCR sharing proved less clear than in mice, a difference possibly related to HLA.

RNA extraction was followed by reverse transcription into cDNA, which acted as the sequencing template. Here immunoSEQ multiplex PCR was the method, and the copy in TCRdb shows in-frame clones only, minus some. The profile covers some 220,000 clones, with around three fifths appearing a single time and 1.5% to 2% taken by the ten largest. Germline CDR1 MGHDK, CDR2 SYGVNS. V was clipped by 4 bases and J by 2 bases, with 11 bases between them. This CDR3 is 15 amino acids long. Treatment reported: oral pan-JAK inhibitor, 5-10 mg twice daily. The starting material was CD4+ T cells sorted from blood, obtained at week 4, from a patient treated with tofacitinib. This clonotype was sampled from a human donor with alopecia areata. V and J are TRBV25-1 and TRBJ2-2; D possibly matches TRBD1 or TRBD2 (5 bases each). The CDR3 nucleotides are TGTGCCAGCAGTGGGAGGACAACAAACACCGGGGAGCTGTTTTTT. Translating it yields CASSGRTTNTGELFF.